The entry that follows covers one T cell receptor (beta chain) sequence. Its specific antigen is unknown. The input lacks base qualities; no much larger clone sits a single base away. Whole blood was collected in K2EDTA tubes by collaborating institutions according to the institutions' own protocols. For TCRbeta analysis, collaborators shipped samples in one of three forms: frozen whole blood, isolated PBMCs, or DNA extracted from either of those sample types. TCRbeta CDR3 regions were amplified from genomic DNA by means of the immunoSEQ Assay, a bias-controlled multiplex PCR. Per the source publication's procedure: Nucleated cell counts per sample were estimated from amplification of reference gene primers within the assay. To quantify the absolute abundance of each unique TCRbeta CDR3 rearrangement, sequence reads were collapsed and filtered. For each sample, productive Simpson clonality was calculated as the square root of Simpson's diversity index across productive rearrangements. TCRdb stores this immuneACCESS table with in-frame sequences only. Part of the clones is absent; in the studies checked, under half of the shortfall reflects unresolved V genes, and no reason is known for the rest. Clone size and V and J calls were adopted from that table, with D and trimming inferred from the DNA. The table for this sample lists 110,000 or so clones; about four fifths of them were counted only once. Clones ranked in the top ten supply under 11% of the sample.

CDR1 and CDR2 were assigned from the germline V gene (reference sequence) as SEHNR and FQNEAQ. The CDR3 sequence holds 16 residues, the cysteine and phenylalanine included. Only CDR3 DNA remains: 48 bases, in frame from the first base. Trimmed from V: 5 bases; trimmed from J: 5 bases; junction bases lacking a gene match: 12. The data were taken from a study of blood T cell repertoires in COVID-19 (dated by TCRdb to 2019 to 2021). Study-level background: Samples from collaborators originated in the United States, Italy and Spain and spanned both the acute and convalescent phases of COVID-19. The material from the prospective study consisted of cDNA or gDNA derived from T cells, B-cell-depleted T cells, or PBMCs. Subjects who had been exposed to COVID-19, were actively infected with it, or had recovered from it provided the deeply sampled blood TCRbeta repertoires that made up the dataset. The repertoires were released in a freely available public database meant as a resource for research on the immune response to SARS-CoV-2. The samples were drawn from the first 160 participants of the ongoing ImmuneRACE study and from 1,200 or so subjects provided by 6 global collaborators. A de-identified subject ID, COVID-19 status, age in years and sex were almost always included in the sample metadata. Where HLA class I and class II types were available, the types were taken from metadata supplied by the sample provider, not from assay-based typing. What the research found in general, with its limitations: The quantity of clinical and demographic metadata differed by source and by participant and was supplied without curation.

This receptor was taken from a human donor in a cohort sampled during active COVID-19. The rearranged chain carries TRBV7-9 and TRBJ1-1; the central 9 bases match TRBD1. The sample consisted of peripheral blood. The CDR3 protein is CASSNTPGTGRTEAFF. The sequence in DNA is TGTGCCAGCAGCAATACTCCGGGGACAGGGAGGACTGAAGCTTTCTTT. The CDR3, completed at both ends by the reference TRBV7-9 and TRBJ1-1 genes, gives the full variable domain DTGVSQNPRHKITKRGQNVTFRCDPISEHNRLYWYRQTLGQGPEFLTYFQNEAQLEKSRLLSDRFSAERPKGSFSTLEIQRTEQGDSAMYLCASSNTPGTGRTEAFFGQGTRLTVV.